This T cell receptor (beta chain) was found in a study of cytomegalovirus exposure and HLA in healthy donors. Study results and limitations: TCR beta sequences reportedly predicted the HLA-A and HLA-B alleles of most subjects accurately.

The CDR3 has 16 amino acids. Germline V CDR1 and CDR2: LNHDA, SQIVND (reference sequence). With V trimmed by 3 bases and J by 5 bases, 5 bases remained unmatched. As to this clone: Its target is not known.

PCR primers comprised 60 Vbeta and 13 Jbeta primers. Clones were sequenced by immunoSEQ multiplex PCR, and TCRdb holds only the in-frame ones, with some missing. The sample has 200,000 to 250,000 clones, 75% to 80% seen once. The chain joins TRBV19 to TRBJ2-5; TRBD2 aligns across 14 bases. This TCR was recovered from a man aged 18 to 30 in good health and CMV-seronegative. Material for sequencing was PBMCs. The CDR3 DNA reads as TGTGCCAGTAGTATGGGACTAGCGGGGGATGCTGAGACCCAGTACTTC. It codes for CASSMGLAGDAETQYF.